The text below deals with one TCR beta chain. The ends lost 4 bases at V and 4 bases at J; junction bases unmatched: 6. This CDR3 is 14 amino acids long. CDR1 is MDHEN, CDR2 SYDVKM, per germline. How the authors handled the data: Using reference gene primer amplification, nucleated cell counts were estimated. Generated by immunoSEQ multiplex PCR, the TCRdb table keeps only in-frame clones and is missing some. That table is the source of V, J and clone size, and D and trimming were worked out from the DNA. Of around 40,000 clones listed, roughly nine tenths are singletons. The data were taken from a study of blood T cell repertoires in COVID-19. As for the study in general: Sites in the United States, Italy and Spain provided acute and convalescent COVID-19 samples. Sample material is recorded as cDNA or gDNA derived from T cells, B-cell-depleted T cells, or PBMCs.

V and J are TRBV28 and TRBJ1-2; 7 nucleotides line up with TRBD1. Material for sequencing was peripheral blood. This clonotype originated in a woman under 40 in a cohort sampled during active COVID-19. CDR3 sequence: CASSYIDRVYGYTF. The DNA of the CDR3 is TGTGCCAGCAGTTACATCGACAGGGTCTATGGCTACACCTTC.